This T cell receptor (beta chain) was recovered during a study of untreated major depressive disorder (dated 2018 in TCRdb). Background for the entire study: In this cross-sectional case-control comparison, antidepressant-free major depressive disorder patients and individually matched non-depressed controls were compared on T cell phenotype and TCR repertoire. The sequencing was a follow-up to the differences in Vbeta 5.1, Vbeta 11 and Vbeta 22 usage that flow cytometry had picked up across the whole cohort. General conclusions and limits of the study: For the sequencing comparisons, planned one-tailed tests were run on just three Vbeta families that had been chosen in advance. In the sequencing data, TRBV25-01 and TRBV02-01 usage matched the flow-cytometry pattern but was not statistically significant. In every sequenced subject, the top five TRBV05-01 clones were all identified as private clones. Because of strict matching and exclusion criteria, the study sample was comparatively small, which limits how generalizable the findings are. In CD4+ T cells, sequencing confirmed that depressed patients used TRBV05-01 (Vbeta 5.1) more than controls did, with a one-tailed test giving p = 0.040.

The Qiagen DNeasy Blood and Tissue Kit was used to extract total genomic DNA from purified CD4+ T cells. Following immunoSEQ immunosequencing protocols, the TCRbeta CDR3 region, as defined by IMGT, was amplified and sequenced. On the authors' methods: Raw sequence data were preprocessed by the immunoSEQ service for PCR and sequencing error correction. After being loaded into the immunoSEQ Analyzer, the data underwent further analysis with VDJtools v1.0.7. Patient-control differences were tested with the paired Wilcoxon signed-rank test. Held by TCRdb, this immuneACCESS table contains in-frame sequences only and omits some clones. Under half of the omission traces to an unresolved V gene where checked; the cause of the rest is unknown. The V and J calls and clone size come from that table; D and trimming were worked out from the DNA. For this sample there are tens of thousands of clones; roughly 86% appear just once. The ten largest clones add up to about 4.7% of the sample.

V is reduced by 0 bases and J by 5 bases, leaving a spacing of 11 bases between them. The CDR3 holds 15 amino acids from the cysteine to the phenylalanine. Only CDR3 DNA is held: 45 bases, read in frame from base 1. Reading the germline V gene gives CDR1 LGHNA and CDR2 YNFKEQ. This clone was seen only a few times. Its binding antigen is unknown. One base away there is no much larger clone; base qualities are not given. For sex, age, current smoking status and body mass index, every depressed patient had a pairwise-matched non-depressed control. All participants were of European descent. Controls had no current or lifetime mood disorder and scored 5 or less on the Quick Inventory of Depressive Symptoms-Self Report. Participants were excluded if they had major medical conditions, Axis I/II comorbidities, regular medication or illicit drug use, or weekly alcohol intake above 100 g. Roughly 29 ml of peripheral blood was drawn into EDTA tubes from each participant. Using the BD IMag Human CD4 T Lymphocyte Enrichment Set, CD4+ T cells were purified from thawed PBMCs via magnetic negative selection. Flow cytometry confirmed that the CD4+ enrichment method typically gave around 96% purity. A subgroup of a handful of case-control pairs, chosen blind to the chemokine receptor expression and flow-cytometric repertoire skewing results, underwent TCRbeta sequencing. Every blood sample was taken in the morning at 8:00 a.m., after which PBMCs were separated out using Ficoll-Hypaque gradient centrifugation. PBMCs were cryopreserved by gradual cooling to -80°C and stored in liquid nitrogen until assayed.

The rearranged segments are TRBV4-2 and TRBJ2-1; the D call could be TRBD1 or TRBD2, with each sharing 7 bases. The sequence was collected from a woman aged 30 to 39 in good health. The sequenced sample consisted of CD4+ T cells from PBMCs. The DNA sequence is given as TGTGCCAGCAGCCAAGATCAGGGGGGGCACAATGAGCAGTTCTTC. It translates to CASSQDQGGHNEQFF.